This TCR beta chain was identified in a study of radiotherapy plus CTLA-4 blockade in lung cancer. Looking at the study overall: Disease control was seen in 31% of patients, objective responses in roughly 17%. Study-wide results and limits: Among reported predictors of response, early blood T cell clone dynamics with interferon-beta performed best. In blood, tumor-derived TCR clones expanded after radiotherapy plus ipilimumab.

About this clone: Its antigen is not known.

The germline CDR1 and CDR2 sequences are LNHDA and SQIVND (reference sequence). The length of the CDR3 is 14 residues. Trimming left V 4 bases short and J 2 bases short, with 11 bases between. Focal radiation with ipilimumab CTLA-4 blockade was given to patients with chemo-refractory metastatic non-small-cell lung cancer. Sequencing was performed with immunoSEQ multiplex PCR; in TCRdb, only in-frame clones are kept and a portion is missing. The sample lists some 60,000 clones, around 76% occurring once. This chain connects TRBV19 to TRBJ2-5, with unresolved D. The sequence derives from a human donor with non-small cell lung cancer who had a complete response to radiotherapy plus ipilimumab. The specimen was peripheral blood, collected from a patient treated with radiotherapy plus ipilimumab. The CDR3 DNA follows: TGTGCCAGTAGTAGAAGATCAGATCAAGAGACCCAGTACTTC. This sequence encodes CASSRRSDQETQYF.